The 26 T cell receptor beta chains presented below share a single source sample, sequenced in a study of regulatory T cells in long-lasting Graves disease. Time point defined: persistent/refractory GD, antithyroid drugs over 5 years with positive TRAb. PBMC-derived RNA was used for the TCR library. To make TCR beta libraries, researchers used iRepertoire HTBI primers and Arm-PCR of CDR3 regions. In TCRdb, the multiplex PCR reads were re-called with MiXCR into one record per CDR3 protein. The table shows about 470,000 distinct CDR3 sequences, with roughly 20% occurring only once. This specimen was peripheral blood mononuclear cells (PBMCs), taken when the disease was refractory, from a patient treated with antithyroid drugs. The receptor set was obtained from a female donor with Graves disease.

Many counts were recorded for this clonotype. The CDR3 DNA is TGTGCCAGCTCAGGACAGGGCAACTCATGGGAGACCCAGTACTTC. Translating it yields CASSGQGNSWETQYF. The chain has TRBV18 and TRBJ2-5; TRBD1 aligns across 8 bases. Per germline, CDR1 KGHSH and CDR2 LQKENI. The CDR3 runs 15 residues. J lost 5 bases, V lost 5 bases, and 10 bases had no gene match.

This clonotype came up many times. The V call is TRBV20-1, the J call TRBJ2-7; D is ambiguous. The CDR3 sequence is 11 residues long. CDR1 and CDR2 from the germline V gene are DFQATT and SNEGSKA (reference sequence). Deletions cut 7 bases from V and 3 bases from J, with 10 bases between. Here the CDR3 reads CSGRQVYEQYF. The CDR3 DNA follows: TGCAGTGGCAGGCAGGTCTACGAGCAGTACTTC.

There are many counts of this clonotype. The chain has TRBV29-1 and TRBJ1-1, with D unresolved. CDR1 is SQVTM, CDR2 ANQGSEA, per germline. Trimming removed 7 bases from V and 0 bases from J, with 6 bases in between. There are 11 residues in the CDR3. CDR3 sequence: CSAEMNTEAFF. Here the CDR3 DNA reads TGCAGCGCTGAGATGAACACTGAAGCTTTCTTT. Complete variable domain (other parts from reference TRBV29-1 and TRBJ1-1): SAVISQKPSRDICQRGTSLTIQCQVDSQVTMMFWYRQQPGQSLTLIATANQGSEATYESGFVIDKFPISRPNLTFSTLTVSNMSPEDSSIYLCSAEMNTEAFFGQGTRLTVV.

In its sample, this clonotype was seen many times. CDR3 sequence (DNA): TGTGCCAGCAGCCAGAATAGTGGGGGAAAAAACATTCAGTACTTC. This sequence encodes CASSQNSGGKNIQYF. This rearrangement joins TRBV3-1 to TRBJ2-4; D may match TRBD1 or TRBD2 (5 bases each). V was pared by 3 bases and J by 4 bases, with 13 bases between. CDR1 is LGHDT, CDR2 YNNKEL, per germline (reference sequence). The CDR3 extends over 15 amino acids.

There are many counts of this clonotype. V usage is TRBV28 and J usage is TRBJ1-5, with 9 bases lining up with TRBD1. Unmatched junction bases numbered 7, after V lost 10 bases and J lost 3 bases. Per germline, CDR1 MDHEN and CDR2 SYDVKM. The CDR3 has 14 residues. The DNA of the CDR3 is TGTGCCACACGGGGACAGGGAAACAATCAGCCCCAGCATTTT. Its translation is CATRGQGNNQPQHF.

Turning to this clonotype: This may arise from a read error, as a much more abundant clone is one base away. In DNA, the CDR3 is TGTGCCAGCATGGCAACCGGGATCAACGCTGAAGCTTTCTTT. Protein product: CASMATGINAEAFF. The chain joins TRBV2 to TRBJ1-1, with no clear D. The CDR3 has 14 residues. The V gene's germline CDR1 is SNHLY and CDR2 FYNNEI. The V end lost 7 bases, the J end lost 6 bases, and 18 bases lay between the germline ends.

This clonotype has only a few counts. V and J are TRBV3-1 and TRBJ2-6; 9 positions agree with TRBD1. V lost 2 bases, J lost 2 bases, and 1 base stayed unmatched. Germline V gene lookup returns CDR1 LGHDT and CDR2 YNNKEL (reference sequence). The CDR3 has 16 residues. The CDR3 region is CASSQRTGAGANVLTF. CDR3 DNA sequence: TGTGCCAGCAGCCAAAGGACAGGGGCTGGGGCCAACGTCCTGACTTTC.

In this sample, this clonotype turned up many times. The chain links TRBV30 to TRBJ2-4; maybe TRBD2 (7 bases). Per the germline V gene, CDR1 is GTSNPN and CDR2 is SVGIG (reference sequence). The CDR3 is 17 residues long. The CDR3, as DNA: TGTGCTGTTCTATCGGGGGGCCGGAGAATAGCCAAAAACATTCAGTACTTC. Translating it yields CAVLSGGRRIAKNIQYF.

V usage is TRBV5-1 and J usage is TRBJ2-5; 7 bases fit TRBD1. The CDR3 covers 16 residues. The V gene's germline CDR1 is SGHRS and CDR2 YFSETQ. The V gene end was trimmed by 3 bases and the J gene end by 1 base; junction bases not matched to a gene: 9. CDR3 bases: TGCGCCAGCAGCTCCCTAAAGACAGGGCTCCAAGAGACCCAGTACTTC. It encodes CASSSLKTGLQETQYF.

The rearrangement uses TRBV28 and TRBJ1-2; TRBD1 might be the D (6 bases). Trimming pared 5 bases from V and 8 bases from J, leaving 15 bases between. Germline V CDR1 and CDR2: MDHEN, SYDVKM. The CDR3 runs to 13 residues. DNA of the CDR3: TGTGCCAGCAGTGATCCCGGGACAAGGGGCTACACCTTC. As protein: CASSDPGTRGYTF.

This clonotype was counted ten times or more. The rearrangement joins TRBV6-2 or TRBV6-3 to TRBJ2-7, with a possible D match to TRBD2 (5 bases). Germline CDR1 is MNHEY and CDR2 is SVGEGT. This CDR3 is built from 15 residues. V dropped 0 bases and J dropped 3 bases, with 12 bases sitting between them. The CDR3 spells CASSYSTGWGYEQYF. CDR3 coding DNA: TGTGCCAGCAGTTACTCGACGGGGTGGGGCTACGAGCAGTACTTC.

Many counts were recorded for this clonotype. The genes are TRBV28 and TRBJ2-7; D possibly corresponds to TRBD1 (6 bases). V lost 5 bases and J 3 bases, leaving 11 bases between the germline ends. This CDR3 comprises 13 residues. Germline-derived CDR1 and CDR2 are MDHEN and SYDVKM. DNA of the CDR3: TGTGCCAGCAGTATACAGGGAATCTACGAGCAGTACTTC. It codes for CASSIQGIYEQYF. The full variable domain, with the rest looked up from reference TRBV28 and TRBJ2-7, is DVKVTQSSRYLVKRTGEKVFLECVQDMDHENMFWYRQDPGLGLRLIYFSYDVKMKEKGDIPEGYSVSREKKERFSLILESASTNQTSMYLCASSIQGIYEQYFGPGTRLTVT.

This clonotype occurred once. The CDR3 nucleotides read TGTGCCAGTAGCTTAATCCGGGACAGGACCACGGACACTGAAGCTTTCTTT. It encodes CASSLIRDRTTDTEAFF. The gene calls are TRBV19 and TRBJ1-1; 8 nucleotides align to TRBD1. The length of the CDR3 is 17 residues. In germline, CDR1 is LNHDA, CDR2 SQIVND (reference sequence). Trimming took 6 bases from V and 3 from J; bases not matched to a gene: 15.

This clonotype was counted only a few times. V usage is TRBV6-1 and J usage is TRBJ2-2; D might be TRBD1 (5 bases). CDR3 length equals 15 residues. The V gene's germline CDR1 is MNHNS and CDR2 SASEGT. V was clipped by 8 bases and J by 4 bases, with 17 bases between them. This chain's CDR3 is CASRAGIWGTGELFF. Written as DNA, the CDR3 is TGTGCCAGCCGTGCAGGGATTTGGGGCACCGGGGAGCTGTTTTTT.

This clonotype occurred many times. The gene calls are TRBV29-1 and TRBJ2-7, with D possibly being TRBD1 (5 bases). Germline assignment: CDR1 SQVTM and CDR2 ANQGSEA. CDR3 length: 12 residues. The V end was cut by 4 bases, the J end by 2 bases, with 9 bases between. CDR3 sequence: CSVGAGPYEQYF. The DNA of the CDR3 is TGCAGCGTTGGAGCAGGGCCCTACGAGCAGTACTTC.

This clonotype was counted only a few times. The V gene is TRBV7-9, the J gene TRBJ1-2; the D gene is possibly TRBD1 (6 bases). This CDR3 comprises 15 residues. Germline loops: CDR1 SEHNR, CDR2 FQNEAQ (reference sequence). V dropped 0 bases and J dropped 0 bases, with 8 bases sitting between them. CDR3 loop: CASSLAGQSNYGYTF. CDR3 bases: TGTGCCAGCAGCTTAGCTGGACAGTCTAACTATGGCTACACCTTC. Drawing the rest from reference TRBV7-9 and TRBJ1-2, the complete variable domain is DTGVSQNPRHKITKRGQNVTFRCDPISEHNRLYWYRQTLGQGPEFLTYFQNEAQLEKSRLLSDRFSAERPKGSFSTLEIQRTEQGDSAMYLCASSLAGQSNYGYTFGSGTRLTVV.

Comments on this clonotype: With a much larger clone just one base away, this may be a read error. J is TRBJ1-2 and V is TRBV6-2 or TRBV6-3; D ambiguous. The CDR3 sequence is 14 residues long. Per germline, CDR1 MNHEY and CDR2 SVGEGT. CDR3 coding DNA: TGTGCCAGCAGTTACGTCCGGCAGGACTATTGCTACACCTTC. Protein: CASSYVRQDYCYTF.

This clonotype was counted ten times or more. The chain uses TRBV2 and TRBJ2-7; 10 bases agree with TRBD2. Germline CDR1 is SNHLY and CDR2 is FYNNEI. V lost 6 bases and J lost 1; bases outside the gene matches: 9. The CDR3 extends over 16 amino acids. CDR3 nucleotides: TGTGCCAGCAGCGCGGCTAGCGGGAGTAGGTCCTACGAGCAGTACTTC. This encodes CASSAASGSRSYEQYF.

The gene calls are TRBV5-6 and TRBJ2-5; 7 positions match TRBD2. This CDR3 has 16 residues. V was clipped by 0 bases and J by 1 base; unmatched bases: 6. Germline CDR1 reads SGHDT; CDR2 reads YYEEEE. The CDR3 coding sequence is TGTGCCAGCAGCTTGGGGCCTAGCGGCATCCAAGAGACCCAGTACTTC. Its translation is CASSLGPSGIQETQYF.

The chain is built from TRBV18 and TRBJ1-2; D remains unclear. Looked up from germline, CDR1 is KGHSH and CDR2 is LQKENI. The CDR3 is 14 amino acids. V shed 0 bases and J shed 3 bases, with 8 bases lying between them. The CDR3 protein is CASSPPNQDYGYTF. The CDR3 DNA sequence: TGTGCCAGCTCACCACCGAATCAGGACTATGGCTACACCTTC.

The CDR3 DNA reads as TGTGCCAGCAGTTTTGGCGGGACCCCGAACACCGGGGAGCTGTTTTTT. Its translation is CASSFGGTPNTGELFF. The rearrangement links TRBV27 to TRBJ2-2; tentatively, D is TRBD2 (6 bases). CDR1 is MNHEY, CDR2 SMNVEV, per germline (reference sequence). The CDR3 is 16 residues long. Trimming removed 3 bases from V and 0 bases from J, with 11 bases in between.

This clonotype came up a few times. This chain's CDR3 is CASTETVGGNQPQHF. The CDR3 nucleotides are TGTGCCAGCACTGAAACGGTGGGGGGCAATCAGCCCCAGCATTTT. The chain links TRBV28 to TRBJ1-5; maybe TRBD1 (5 bases). The germline CDR1 and CDR2 sequences are MDHEN and SYDVKM. This CDR3 is built from 15 residues. V lost 7 bases, J lost 2 bases, and 15 bases lay in between.

This clonotype was seen ten or more times. The chain combines TRBV12-3 or TRBV12-4 with TRBJ2-5, with 12 bases lining up with TRBD1. The CDR3 totals 16 residues. V lost 8 bases and J lost 5; bases outside the gene matches: 12. The CDR3 coding sequence is TGTGCCAGCCGTAACAGGTCGGGACAGGGGGCGGAGACCCAGTACTTC. Its protein product is CASRNRSGQGAETQYF.

Worth noting for this clonotype: The conserved phenylalanine or tryptophan is not found at the CDR3 terminus, so this likely reflects a read error. V and J are TRBV27 and TRBJ1-6, with D unclear. CDR1 is MNHEY and CDR2 is SMNVEV in the germline V gene (reference sequence). The CDR3 consists of 13 residues. Trimming took 3 bases from V and 9 from J, leaving 9 bases between them. The CDR3 here is CASSFGRASPLHS. For the CDR3, the DNA is TGTGCCAGCAGTTTCGGGAGGGCTTCACCCCTCCACTCT.

This clonotype was counted at least ten times. V gene TRBV12-3 or TRBV12-4 combines with J gene TRBJ1-1, with a possible D match to TRBD1 (6 bases). The CDR3 consists of 15 residues. The V end lost 2 bases, the J end lost 1 base, and 11 bases lay between the germline ends. The CDR3 protein is CASSLSGTPNTEAFF. For the CDR3, the DNA is TGTGCCAGCAGTTTAAGCGGGACACCGAACACTGAAGCTTTCTTT.

This rearrangement joins TRBV4-1 to TRBJ2-7; D is ambiguous. The CDR3 spans 16 residues. The germline CDR1 and CDR2 sequences are MGHRA and YSYEKL. V gave up 1 base and J gave up 1 base, with 14 bases separating them. The CDR3 is CASSQVGLGSSYEQYF. The CDR3 DNA reads TGCGCCAGCAGCCAAGTTGGGTTAGGCAGTTCCTACGAGCAGTACTTC.